This T cell receptor (beta chain) derives from a study of PD-1 blockade in classical Hodgkin lymphoma (dated by TCRdb to the early 2020s). As for the study more broadly: The study used TCR beta sequencing and CyTOF to define a peripheral blood immune signature of response to PD-1 blockade in classical Hodgkin lymphoma. Here is what the overall study found, with its caveats: Newly diagnosed patients were reported to have lower baseline TCR diversity than healthy donors, and relapsed/refractory patients were reported to have lower baseline TCR diversity still. The study was restricted to a single clinical trial cohort, and the causes of repertoire differences, possibly disease activity or prior therapy, were left undefined.

The time point label for this specimen denotes: newly diagnosed, previously untreated cHL patient sample. To serve as a comparison group for the relapsed/refractory trial patients, PBMCs were sequenced from patients with newly diagnosed, previously untreated classical Hodgkin lymphoma. After peripheral blood was drawn into 8 mL Vacutainer Cell Preparation Tubes, PBMCs were isolated by centrifugation and then cryopreserved. The CDR3, cysteine through phenylalanine, is 11 amino acids long. Only CDR3 DNA is held: 33 bases, read in frame from base 1. CDR1 and CDR2, looked up from the germline V gene, are MNHNS and SASEGT. V drops 6 bases and J drops 6 bases, leaving 7 bases in between. The Qiagen DNeasy kit was used to extract genomic DNA from unsorted PBMCs and from the negatively selected CD4+ and CD8+ fractions. Using primers that anneal to V and J segments, immunoSEQ multiplex PCR amplified the TCR beta CDR3 regions. A synthetic immune receptor repertoire was used to minimize amplification bias, and any remaining bias was removed computationally after sequencing. On the study's bioinformatics: Repertoire diversity was quantified as the Shannon entropy index using custom Python scripts. The unsorted, CD4+ and CD8+ repertoires were each analyzed separately, with the exception of combined analyses, where CD4+ and CD8+ sequences were merged in silico. TCRdb carries this immuneACCESS record with in-frame sequences only. Its versions omit some clonotypes, under half of them owing to an unresolved V gene in the studies checked, with the rest unexplained. The V and J calls and clone size come from that table; D and trimming were worked out from the DNA. The sample data list about 21,000 clones, and about 95% of these were observed just once. The ten largest clones represent 4.5% to 6.5% of the sample.

Concerning this clone: Which antigen it targets is not known. No qualities accompany the bases; no much larger clone lies one base away.

The chain uses TRBV6-1 and TRBJ2-3, with the D segment identity uncertain. The origin of this receptor is a human donor with classical Hodgkin lymphoma. The specimen sequenced was peripheral blood mononuclear cells (PBMCs). The CDR3 reads as follows: CASRRQDTQYF. The DNA is TGTGCCAGCAGGCGTCAGGATACGCAGTATTTT.